The entry below describes one TCR beta chain. Trimming stripped 3 bases from V and 3 bases from J, with 17 bases between. The CDR3 is 15 amino acids. Germline V gives CDR1 SQVTM, CDR2 ANQGSEA. Russia was home to the donors, healthy Caucasian individuals aged roughly 6 to 95. This sample was included in a study of blood T cells in healthy people across ages. Primed by a sample-barcoded 5' primer and a J-beta primer mix, a second PCR proceeded for 7 to 11 cycles. Unique molecular identifiers of 12 random nucleotides labeled each cDNA. Via MiXCR, TCRdb re-called the 5' RACE reads, giving one row per CDR3 protein. Of 1,300,000 or so distinct CDR3 sequences listed, approximately 63% were seen once; the top ten hold roughly 6.3%.

The sequence came from a man aged 18-30 years in good health. The V call is TRBV29-1, the J call TRBJ1-1, with no clear D. Sample: blood. The CDR3 reads CSVDDHRTEDTEAFF. In DNA, the CDR3 is TGCAGCGTTGATGATCATAGAACCGAAGACACTGAAGCTTTCTTT.